The clone carrying this T cell receptor (beta chain) was seen ten or more times. TCR beta CDR3 regions were amplified from RNA. With the HTBI primer set, the TCR CDR3 went through a first round of RT-PCR. TCRdb passed the multiplex PCR reads through MiXCR, listing each CDR3 protein once. The sample yields around 300,000 distinct CDR3 sequences, about 15% seen once. Researchers defined stable Graves' hyperthyroidism as no ophthalmopathy progression within 18 months. Extraction of PBMCs used roughly 10 ml of fresh peripheral blood. Germline CDR1 reads KGHSH; CDR2 reads LQKENI. Trimming removed 6 bases at V and 0 bases at J, with 11 bases between. The CDR3 runs 14 residues. The data belong to a study of T cells in Graves' hyperthyroidism and ophthalmopathy.

The TCR comes from a woman aged 25 to 39 with Graves' hyperthyroidism. The sequenced sample was blood. The chain couples TRBV18 to TRBJ1-2; D is undetermined. CDR3 region: CASSPVRANYGYTF. Here the CDR3 DNA reads TGTGCCAGCTCCCCCGTTAGAGCTAACTATGGCTACACCTTC.